This T cell receptor beta chain was found in a study of CD8+CD57+ T cells in acquired aplastic anemia. Study as a whole: On average, healthy donors gave approximately 9.9 million reads for CD4+ cells.

Germline loops: CDR1 SGHRS, CDR2 YFSETQ. This CDR3 is 13 amino acids long. V lost 0 bases, J lost 4 bases, and 4 bases lay in between. The template for TCR beta VDJ and CDR3 sequence profiling was genomic DNA. Each CDR3 protein is one row after TCRdb ran MiXCR on the reads. This table holds some 210,000 distinct CDR3 sequences, approximately 60% found once. This chain connects TRBV5-1 to TRBJ2-2; the D is unclear. Material: sorted CD4+, CD8+, or CD8+CD57+ T cells (not recorded which) from PBMCs. The clonotype was recovered from a human donor in good health. The CDR3 loop reads CASSLARTGELFF. CDR3 coding DNA: TGCGCCAGCAGCTTGGCCCGCACCGGGGAGCTGTTTTTT.